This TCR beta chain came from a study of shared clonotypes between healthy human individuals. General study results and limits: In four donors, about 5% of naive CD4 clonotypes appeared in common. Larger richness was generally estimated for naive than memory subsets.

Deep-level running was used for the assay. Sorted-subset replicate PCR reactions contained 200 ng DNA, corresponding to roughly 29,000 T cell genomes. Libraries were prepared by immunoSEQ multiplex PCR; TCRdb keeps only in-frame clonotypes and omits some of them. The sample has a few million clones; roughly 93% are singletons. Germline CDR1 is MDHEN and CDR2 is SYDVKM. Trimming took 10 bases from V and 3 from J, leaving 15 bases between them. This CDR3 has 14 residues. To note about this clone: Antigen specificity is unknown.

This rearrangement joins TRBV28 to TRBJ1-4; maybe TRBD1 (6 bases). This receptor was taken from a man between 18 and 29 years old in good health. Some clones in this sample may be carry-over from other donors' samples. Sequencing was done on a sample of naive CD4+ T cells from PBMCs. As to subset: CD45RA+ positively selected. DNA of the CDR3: TGTGCCACCTTATCACAGGGAGCTAATGAAAAACTGTTTTTT. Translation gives CATLSQGANEKLFF.